This entry features one T cell receptor beta chain sequence. Its antigen is unidentified. The authors divided CD4+ cells into CD45RA+ naive and CD45RA-negative memory subsets. Here immunoSEQ multiplex PCR was the method, and the copy in TCRdb shows in-frame clones only, minus some. The sample holds about 2 million clones, roughly 96% seen once. The V end was cut by 5 bases, the J end by 4 bases, with 20 bases between. Germline V gene data show CDR1 as SGHNT and CDR2 as YENEEA. The CDR3 spans 17 residues. This entry comes from a study of shared clonotypes between healthy human individuals. Overall study findings and caveats: Non-shared clonotypes showed lower generation probabilities than clonotypes common to all four donors. Memory subsets had estimated richness that was generally smaller than that of naive subsets.

Source material: naive CD4+ T cells sorted from blood. Subset given: CD45RA+ positively selected. This chain joins TRBV11-3 and TRBJ2-2; D ambiguous. The sequence derives from a man aged 18 to 29 in good health. The CDR3 DNA reads TGTGCCAGCAGCACCCTCTTGACTCATCAAAGCACCGGGGAGCTGTTTTTT. As protein: CASSTLLTHQSTGELFF.